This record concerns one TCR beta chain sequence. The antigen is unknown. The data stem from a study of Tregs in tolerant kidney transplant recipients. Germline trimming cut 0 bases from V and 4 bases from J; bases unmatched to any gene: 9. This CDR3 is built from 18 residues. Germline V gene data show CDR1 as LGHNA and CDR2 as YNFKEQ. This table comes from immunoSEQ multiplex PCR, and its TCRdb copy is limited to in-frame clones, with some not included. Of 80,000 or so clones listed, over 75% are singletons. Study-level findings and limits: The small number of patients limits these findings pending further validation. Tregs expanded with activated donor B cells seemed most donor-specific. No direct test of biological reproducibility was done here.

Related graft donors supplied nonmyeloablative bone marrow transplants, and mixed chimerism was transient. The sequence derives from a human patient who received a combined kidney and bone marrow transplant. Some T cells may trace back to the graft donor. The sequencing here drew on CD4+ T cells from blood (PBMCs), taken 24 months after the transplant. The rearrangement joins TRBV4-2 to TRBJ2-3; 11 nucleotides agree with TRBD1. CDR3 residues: CASSQDVTDRGLADTQYF. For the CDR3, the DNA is TGTGCCAGCAGCCAAGATGTGACGGACAGGGGGCTGGCAGATACGCAGTATTTT.